This T cell receptor beta chain was captured by sequencing in a study of neurological immune-mediated disorders. Study results and caveats: HTLV-1-associated myelopathy showed the most TCR clonal expansion; multiple sclerosis the least, below healthy controls.

Turning to this clonotype: Its antigen is still unknown. The junction differs from germline at one of its ends, possibly a read error.

Described time point: technical triplicate 1. Sorted libraries drew on approximately 960,000 CD4+ or CD8+ T cells. 5'RACE generated cDNA with 10-nucleotide random UMIs. The authors obtained over 200 million TCR-beta sequences from 15-18 subjects per sequencing run. TCRdb recomputed calls from the 5' RACE reads with MiXCR, one row per CDR3 protein. This sample carries fewer than 25,000 distinct CDR3 sequences, less than 15% of them seen once, and the ten largest clones take around 5%. The CDR3 covers 15 residues. Germline-derived CDR1 and CDR2 are SGHAT and FQDESV (reference sequence). This sequence was found in a female donor with HTLV-1-associated myelopathy (HAM/TSP). Sequencing input: CD4+ T cells from blood. This chain uses TRBV11-1 with TRBJ2-3; D possibly corresponds to TRBD1 (5 bases). CDR3 amino acids: CASSLTVGGTDTQYF. The DNA for the CDR3 is TGTGCCAGCAGCTTGACAGTGGGTGGCACAGATACACAGTATTTT.